This is a list of T cell receptor beta chains from one sample in a study of T-cell memory formation after mild COVID-19. TCRdb re-called the 5' RACE reads through MiXCR, storing one row per CDR3 protein. The sample lists 200,000 to 300,000 distinct CDR3 sequences; over 8.5% were seen once. Sequences were obtained from PBMCs or a T cell subset sorted from them (not recorded which). All receptors derive from a man between 18 and 35 years old who had mild COVID-19 (a few samples of this study predate the infection). Cell type and time point are not known. Each CDR3 is given with its conserved first and last residue. The order of the fields is V gene, D gene, clone size, J gene, CDR3 protein, CDR3 DNA. D genes are given only for firm matches. Some rows mark clone size as missing; the rest say once, few, many or name a class of expanded clone.

TRBV4-3	-	-	TRBJ1-6	CASSQDRGRDSPLHF	TGCGCCAGCAGCCAAGATCGGGGCAGGGATTCACCCCTCCACTTT
TRBV6-5	-	many	TRBJ2-2	CASSYWGTGELFF	TGTGCCAGCAGTTACTGGGGAACCGGGGAGCTGTTTTTT
TRBV3-1	-	-	TRBJ2-7	CASSQNGREQYF	TGTGCCAGCAGCCAAAACGGGCGAGAGCAGTACTTC
TRBV15	-	few	TRBJ1-1	CATSRDTMNTEAFF	TGTGCCACCAGCAGAGATACCATGAACACTGAAGCTTTCTTT
TRBV4-3	-	many	TRBJ2-5	CASSQEKGWGETQYF	TGCGCCAGCAGCCAAGAGAAGGGCTGGGGAGAGACCCAGTACTTC
TRBV7-2	-	many	TRBJ1-3	CASSLGGGALGNTIYF	TGTGCCAGCAGCTTAGGGGGGGGTGCCCTTGGAAACACCATATATTTT
TRBV29-1	-	few	TRBJ1-2	CSVEVQGGYTF	TGCAGCGTTGAAGTCCAGGGTGGCTACACCTTC
TRBV4-3	-	many	TRBJ2-7	CASSQFVSSYEQYF	TGCGCCAGCAGCCAGTTTGTGAGCTCCTACGAGCAGTACTTC
TRBV7-2	-	few	TRBJ1-1	CASSPGRLRPGAEAFF	TGTGCCAGCAGCCCTGGGAGACTCCGGCCGGGGGCTGAAGCTTTCTTT
TRBV24-1	-	few	TRBJ1-2	CAIGGGPYGYTF	TGTGCCATCGGGGGGGGCCCCTATGGCTACACCTTC
TRBV6-5	-	few	TRBJ2-4	CASSYWPGTKNIQYF	TGTGCCAGCAGTTACTGGCCTGGCACCAAAAACATTCAGTACTTC
TRBV7-2	-	-	TRBJ2-7	CASSPLYEQYF	TGTGCCAGCAGCCCTCTCTACGAGCAGTACTTC
TRBV5-1	TRBD1	-	TRBJ2-1	CASNLGQAYNEQFF	TGCGCCAGCAACCTAGGACAGGCCTACAATGAGCAGTTCTTC
TRBV5-6	-	-	TRBJ2-3	CASSFGSRGTDTQYF	TGTGCCAGCAGCTTTGGATCTCGAGGCACAGATACGCAGTATTTT
TRBV7-2	-	few	TRBJ1-5	CASSRGGSQPQHF	TGTGCCAGCAGCCGGGGAGGGAGTCAGCCCCAGCATTTT
TRBV12-3/TRBV12-4	-	-	TRBJ2-5	CASSQATRKETQYF	TGTGCCAGCAGTCAAGCGACACGAAAAGAGACCCAGTACTTC
TRBV5-1	-	few	TRBJ2-2	CASSFIWNTGELFF	TGCGCCAGCAGCTTTATCTGGAACACCGGGGAGCTGTTTTTT
TRBV29-1	-	-	TRBJ2-7	CSAGGPQTYEQYF	TGCAGCGCTGGGGGACCTCAGACCTACGAGCAGTACTTC
TRBV5-1	TRBD1	many	TRBJ2-5	CASSLRQGQETQYF	TGCGCCAGCAGCCTAAGACAGGGGCAAGAGACCCAGTACTTC
TRBV5-5	TRBD2	few	TRBJ2-4	CASRLTSGGNIQYF	TGTGCCAGCAGGCTTACTAGCGGGGGGAACATTCAGTACTTC
TRBV5-1	-	-	TRBJ1-1	CASSGLNTEAFF	TGCGCCAGCAGTGGGTTGAACACTGAAGCTTTCTTT
TRBV6-6	-	-	TRBJ2-2	CASSQKHDTGELFF	TGTGCCAGCAGTCAAAAACACGACACCGGGGAGCTGTTTTTT
TRBV3-1	-	-	TRBJ1-3	CASSQDNTAGNTIYF	TGTGCCAGCAGCCAAGATAATACAGCCGGAAACACCATATATTTT
TRBV6-7	-	-	TRBJ2-6	CARSGKAANVLTF	TGTGCCAGGTCAGGGAAAGCGGCCAACGTCCTGACTTTC
TRBV5-6	-	-	TRBJ2-5	CASTPLPSAETQYF	TGTGCCAGCACCCCCCTTCCATCCGCAGAGACCCAGTACTTC
TRBV20-1	TRBD2	-	TRBJ2-5	CSARDLERGGPETQYF	TGCAGTGCTAGAGATCTCGAGCGGGGGGGCCCGGAGACCCAGTACTTC
TRBV7-2	-	many	TRBJ1-6	CASSPQLYNSPLHF	TGTGCCAGCAGCCCCCAGCTTTATAATTCACCCCTCCACTTT
TRBV3-1	-	-	TRBJ1-1	CASSQVSRVNTEAFF	TGTGCCAGCAGCCAAGTTTCCAGAGTCAACACTGAAGCTTTCTTT
TRBV5-1	TRBD2	-	TRBJ2-3	CASSLGGGPYTDTQYF	TGCGCCAGCAGCTTGGGGGGGGGACCCTACACAGATACGCAGTATTTT
TRBV29-1	TRBD2	few	TRBJ2-5	CSVVSGGLQWTQYF	TGCAGCGTTGTTAGCGGGGGCCTTCAGTGGACCCAGTACTTC
TRBV3-1	-	few	TRBJ2-3	CASSQPAEGTDTQYF	TGTGCCAGCAGCCAGCCAGCCGAAGGCACAGATACGCAGTATTTT
TRBV7-9	TRBD2	-	TRBJ2-3	CASSLGVGLAGEDTQYF	TGTGCCAGCAGCTTAGGAGTGGGGCTAGCGGGGGAAGATACGCAGTATTTT
TRBV25-1	-	-	TRBJ2-3	CASSQPSGAGVYADTQYF	TGTGCCAGCAGTCAACCGTCGGGCGCAGGGGTATACGCAGATACGCAGTATTTT
TRBV6-5	TRBD2	few	TRBJ2-3	CASSKPAGGEDTQYF	TGTGCCAGCAGTAAACCGGCGGGGGGTGAGGATACGCAGTATTTT
TRBV12-3/TRBV12-4	-	many	TRBJ2-3	CASSSRTRTDTQYF	TGTGCCAGCAGTTCCCGGACACGCACAGATACGCAGTATTTT
TRBV29-1	-	few	TRBJ2-6	CSVDPSGANVLTF	TGCAGCGTTGACCCCTCTGGGGCCAACGTCCTGACTTTC
TRBV4-1	-	few	TRBJ1-4	CASSQDRFVLIGQGPEKLFF	TGCGCCAGCAGCCAAGATCGATTCGTTCTTATTGGGCAGGGACCCGAAAAACTGTTTTTT
TRBV7-9	TRBD2	few	TRBJ2-1	CASSPPSGGFDEQFF	TGTGCCAGCAGCCCCCCTAGCGGGGGGTTCGATGAGCAGTTCTTC
TRBV4-3	TRBD1	-	TRBJ1-1	CASSQGTGGWGTEAFF	TGCGCCAGCAGCCAGGGGACAGGGGGCTGGGGCACTGAAGCTTTCTTT
TRBV3-1	TRBD2	-	TRBJ2-4	CASRPSGGGKNIQYF	TGTGCCAGCAGACCTAGCGGGGGGGGAAAAAACATTCAGTACTTC
TRBV4-1	-	-	TRBJ1-5	CASSLRSYSNQPQHF	TGCGCCAGCAGCCTCAGAAGTTATAGCAATCAGCCCCAGCATTTT
TRBV12-3/TRBV12-4	-	-	TRBJ1-3	CAIDQGTGNTIYF	TGTGCCATTGACCAGGGGACTGGAAACACCATATATTTT
TRBV7-2	TRBD1	-	TRBJ2-5	CASCPGGQETQYF	TGTGCCAGCTGCCCAGGGGGCCAAGAGACCCAGTACTTC
TRBV7-2	TRBD2	-	TRBJ2-3	CAAGLVAGGKDTQYF	TGTGCCGCTGGGCTGGTGGCGGGGGGGAAGGATACGCAGTATTTT
TRBV29-1	-	few	TRBJ2-2	CSVTRDLGRELFF	TGCAGCGTTACCCGGGACCTAGGGAGGGAGCTGTTTTTT
TRBV20-1	TRBD1	many	TRBJ2-1	CSAPPAAGGYNEQFF	TGCAGTGCACCGCCCGCGGCAGGGGGCTACAATGAGCAGTTCTTC
TRBV7-2	TRBD2	many	TRBJ2-7	CASSSPTSGGSYEQYF	TGTGCCAGCAGCTCGCCGACTAGCGGGGGATCCTACGAGCAGTACTTC
TRBV5-6	TRBD1	few	TRBJ2-1	CASSRQGLNEQFF	TGTGCCAGCAGCCGACAGGGGCTGAATGAGCAGTTCTTC
TRBV7-2	TRBD1	-	TRBJ1-2	CASSESGTGFYGYTF	TGTGCCAGCAGCGAGTCCGGGACAGGGTTCTATGGCTACACCTTC
TRBV5-1	-	-	TRBJ1-2	CASSARDASYGYTF	TGCGCCAGCAGCGCGCGGGACGCTAGCTATGGCTACACCTTC
TRBV11-2	-	-	TRBJ2-5	CASSGGGVETQYF	TGTGCCAGCAGCGGAGGGGGCGTAGAGACCCAGTACTTC
TRBV4-1	-	many	TRBJ2-1	CASSPRRTDNEQFF	TGCGCCAGCAGCCCACGCCGGACCGACAATGAGCAGTTCTTC